This T cell receptor beta chain comes out of a study of blood T cell repertoires in COVID-19. Produced via immunoSEQ multiplex PCR; TCRdb's table is partial and in-frame only. This sample has about 92,000 clones, with about 85% found just once. V shed 5 bases, J shed 4 bases, and the junction held 8 bases outside the gene matches. CDR1 and CDR2 from the germline V gene are SGHTA and FQGNSA. The CDR3 spans 16 residues. The chain couples TRBV7-2 to TRBJ1-4; 9 bases align to TRBD1. The receptor's source is a human donor in a cohort sampled during active COVID-19. Material: peripheral blood. The CDR3 DNA reads as TGTGCCAGCAGCATGGACACGGGACAGGGTAATGAAAAACTGTTTTTT. Protein: CASSMDTGQGNEKLFF.